The sequence of this TCR beta chain was determined in a study of a mutant IDH1 vaccine in newly diagnosed glioma. Sample time point: week 35, safety follow-up. Every vaccine dose comprised 300 ug of mutant IDH1 20-mer peptide plus topical imiquimod. Sequencing used immunoSEQ multiplex PCR; TCRdb keeps in-frame clones, though not all of them. The top ten hold roughly 3.2% of the sample, which has tens of thousands of clones, around 77% seen once. Comment on this clone: Its antigen is unidentified.

Germline V CDR1 and CDR2: SGHNT, YYREEE (reference sequence). The CDR3 length is 16 residues. Unmatched junction bases numbered 7, after V lost 4 bases and J lost 5 bases. The sample in question was PBMCs, obtained from a glioma patient whose treatment included an IDH1 peptide vaccine. This receptor was taken from a man aged 35 to 55 with glioma. Some clones in this sample may be carry-over from other donors' samples. The chain joins TRBV5-4 to TRBJ2-2; 11 bases fit TRBD1. CDR3 in DNA: TGTGCCAGCAGCCGCCCGGGACAGGGGGTAACCGGGGAGCTGTTTTTT. Translating gives CASSRPGQGVTGELFF.